This T cell receptor beta chain was profiled in a study of blood T cell repertoires in COVID-19. Measured with immunoSEQ multiplex PCR; TCRdb has only the in-frame clones, and not every one. Of 250,000 to 350,000 clones listed, 92% are singletons. The V gene's germline CDR1 is SGHTA and CDR2 FQGTGA. This CDR3 is built from 13 residues. With 1 base removed from V and 6 bases from J, the gap between germline ends came to 9 bases. The rearrangement links TRBV7-3 to TRBJ1-2, with a possible D match to TRBD1 (5 bases). The receptor was isolated from a woman aged 25 to 39 who had recovered from COVID-19. Material: PBMCs or T cells enriched from blood (not recorded which). For the CDR3, the DNA is TGTGCCAGCAGCTTAAAGGGGATGGATGGCTACACCTTC. It yields the protein CASSLKGMDGYTF.